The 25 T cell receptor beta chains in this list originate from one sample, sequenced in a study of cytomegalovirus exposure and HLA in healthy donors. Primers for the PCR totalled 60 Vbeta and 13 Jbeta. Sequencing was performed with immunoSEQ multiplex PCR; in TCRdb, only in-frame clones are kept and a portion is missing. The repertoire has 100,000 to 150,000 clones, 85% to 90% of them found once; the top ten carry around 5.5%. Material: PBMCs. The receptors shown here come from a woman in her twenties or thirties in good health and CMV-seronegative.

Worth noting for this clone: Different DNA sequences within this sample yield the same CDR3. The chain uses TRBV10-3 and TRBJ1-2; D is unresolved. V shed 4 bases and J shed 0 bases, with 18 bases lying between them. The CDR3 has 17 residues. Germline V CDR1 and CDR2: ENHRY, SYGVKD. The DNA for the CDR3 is TGTGCCATCAGTGGGGCAGGAGGAAGCGTAACTAACTATGGCTACACCTTC. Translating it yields CAISGAGGSVTNYGYTF.

CDR3 nucleotide sequence: TGTGCCAGTAGGCATACAGGGGGCACTGAAGCTTTCTTT. As protein: CASRHTGGTEAFF. The J gene is TRBJ1-1, the V gene TRBV19; 8 bases align to TRBD1. CDR1 and CDR2 from the germline V gene are LNHDA and SQIVND (reference sequence). J gave up 4 bases and V 6 bases, and 4 bases lay outside the gene matches. The CDR3 extends over 13 amino acids.

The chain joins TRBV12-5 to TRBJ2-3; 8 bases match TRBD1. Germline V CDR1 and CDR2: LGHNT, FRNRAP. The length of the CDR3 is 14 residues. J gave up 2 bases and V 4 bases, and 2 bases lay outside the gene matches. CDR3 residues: CASGSGQVTDTQYF. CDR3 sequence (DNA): TGTGCTAGTGGTTCGGGACAGGTCACAGATACGCAGTATTTT.

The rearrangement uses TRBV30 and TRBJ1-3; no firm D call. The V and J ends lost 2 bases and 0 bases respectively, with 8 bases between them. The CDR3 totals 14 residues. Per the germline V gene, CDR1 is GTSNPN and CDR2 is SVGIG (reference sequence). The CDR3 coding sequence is TGTGCCTGGAGTCGAGATATCTCTGGAAACACCATATATTTT. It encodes CAWSRDISGNTIYF.

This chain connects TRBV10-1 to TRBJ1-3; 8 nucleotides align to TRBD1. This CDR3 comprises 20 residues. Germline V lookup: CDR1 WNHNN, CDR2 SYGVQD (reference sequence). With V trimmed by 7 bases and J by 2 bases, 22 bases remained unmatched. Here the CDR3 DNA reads TGCGCCAGCAACCCCCGGCGGGTTCTTTGGACAGGGAGGGCTGGAAACACCATATATTTT. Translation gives CASNPRRVLWTGRAGNTIYF.

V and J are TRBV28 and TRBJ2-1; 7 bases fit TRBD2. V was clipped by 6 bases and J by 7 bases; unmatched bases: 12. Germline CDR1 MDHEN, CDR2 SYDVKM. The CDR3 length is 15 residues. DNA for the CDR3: TGTGCCAGCAGAGACCCCCGGGGGGAGTCGAATGAGCAGTTCTTC. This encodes CASRDPRGESNEQFF.

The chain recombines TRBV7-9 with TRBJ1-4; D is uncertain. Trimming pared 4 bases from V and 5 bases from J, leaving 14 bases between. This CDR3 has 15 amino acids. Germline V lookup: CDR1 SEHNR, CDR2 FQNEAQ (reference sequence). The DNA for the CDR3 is TGTGCCAGCAGCTGGGGTATAGGAGGGAATGAAAAACTGTTTTTT. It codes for CASSWGIGGNEKLFF.

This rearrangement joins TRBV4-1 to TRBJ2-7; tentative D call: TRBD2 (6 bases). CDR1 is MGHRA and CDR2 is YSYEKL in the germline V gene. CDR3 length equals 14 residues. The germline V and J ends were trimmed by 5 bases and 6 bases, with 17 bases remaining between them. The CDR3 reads CASSRRELPTEQYF. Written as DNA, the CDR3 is TGCGCCAGCAGCAGACGGGAGCTTCCCACCGAGCAGTACTTC.

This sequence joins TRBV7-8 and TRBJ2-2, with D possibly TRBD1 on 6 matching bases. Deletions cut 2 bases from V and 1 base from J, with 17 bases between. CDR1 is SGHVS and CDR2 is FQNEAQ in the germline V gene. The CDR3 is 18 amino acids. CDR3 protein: CASSLRGQRVVNTGELFF. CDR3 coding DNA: TGTGCCAGCAGCTTACGCGGACAGAGAGTTGTGAACACCGGGGAGCTGTTTTTT.

CDR3 nucleotide sequence: TGTGCCAGCAGTTACGGAGGACAGGGGCATAACTATGGCTACACCTTC. It is translated as CASSYGGQGHNYGYTF. The chain is built from TRBV6-5 and TRBJ1-2, with TRBD1 identical over 9 bases. The CDR3 extends over 16 amino acids. CDR1 and CDR2 (germline): MNHEY, SVGAGI. With 2 bases clipped from V and 1 base from J, the junction kept 5 bases outside the gene matches.

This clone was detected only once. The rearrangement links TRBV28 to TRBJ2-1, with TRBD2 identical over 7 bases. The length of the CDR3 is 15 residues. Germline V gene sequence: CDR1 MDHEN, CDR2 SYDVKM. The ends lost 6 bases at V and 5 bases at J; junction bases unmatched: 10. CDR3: CASSMLAVIDNEQFF. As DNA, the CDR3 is TGTGCCAGCAGCATGCTAGCGGTGATAGACAATGAGCAGTTCTTC.

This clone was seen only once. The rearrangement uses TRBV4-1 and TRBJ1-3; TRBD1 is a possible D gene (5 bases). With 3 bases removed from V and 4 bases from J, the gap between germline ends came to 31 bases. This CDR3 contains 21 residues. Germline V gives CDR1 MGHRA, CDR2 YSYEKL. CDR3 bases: TGCGCCAGCAGCCAGGTAGTGTCAAAAGGACAATCTGGACGTGGAGGAAACACCATATATTTT. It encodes CASSQVVSKGQSGRGGNTIYF.

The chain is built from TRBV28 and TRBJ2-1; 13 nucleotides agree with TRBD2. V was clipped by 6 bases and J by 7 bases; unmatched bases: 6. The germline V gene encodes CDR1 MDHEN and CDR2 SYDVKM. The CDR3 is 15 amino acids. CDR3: CASSLRTSGRNEQFF. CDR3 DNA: TGTGCCAGCAGCCTTCGGACTAGCGGGAGAAATGAGCAGTTCTTC.

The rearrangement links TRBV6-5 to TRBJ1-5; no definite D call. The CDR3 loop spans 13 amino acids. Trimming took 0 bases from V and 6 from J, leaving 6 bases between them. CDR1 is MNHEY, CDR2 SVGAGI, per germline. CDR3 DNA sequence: TGTGCCAGCAGTTACTCTTTCGGTCAGCCCCAGCATTTT. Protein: CASSYSFGQPQHF.

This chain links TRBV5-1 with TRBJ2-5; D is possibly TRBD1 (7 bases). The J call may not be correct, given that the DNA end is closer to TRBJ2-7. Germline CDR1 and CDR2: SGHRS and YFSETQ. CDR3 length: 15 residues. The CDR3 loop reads CASSLVAGGGYEQYF. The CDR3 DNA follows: TGCGCCAGCAGCTTGGTGGCAGGGGGAGGTTACGAGCAGTACTTC.

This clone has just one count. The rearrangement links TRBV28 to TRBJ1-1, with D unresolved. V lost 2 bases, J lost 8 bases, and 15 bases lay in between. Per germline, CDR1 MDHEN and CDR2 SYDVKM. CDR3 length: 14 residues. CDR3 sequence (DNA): TGTGCCAGCAGTTTACCACGCCGGGTGACCGAAGCTTTCTTT. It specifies CASSLPRRVTEAFF.

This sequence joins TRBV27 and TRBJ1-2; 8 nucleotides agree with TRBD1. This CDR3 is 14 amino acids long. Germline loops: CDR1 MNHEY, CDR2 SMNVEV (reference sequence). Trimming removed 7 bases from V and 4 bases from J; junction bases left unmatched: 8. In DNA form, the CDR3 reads TGTGCCAGCACCCGGACAGGGCTGGGCTATGGCTACACCTTC. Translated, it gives CASTRTGLGYGYTF.

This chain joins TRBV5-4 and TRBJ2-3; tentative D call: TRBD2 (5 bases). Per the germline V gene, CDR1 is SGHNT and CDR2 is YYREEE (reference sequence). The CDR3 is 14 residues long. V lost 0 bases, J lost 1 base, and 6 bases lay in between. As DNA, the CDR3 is TGTGCCAGCAGCTTGGTACTAGGCACAGATACGCAGTATTTT. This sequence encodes CASSLVLGTDTQYF.

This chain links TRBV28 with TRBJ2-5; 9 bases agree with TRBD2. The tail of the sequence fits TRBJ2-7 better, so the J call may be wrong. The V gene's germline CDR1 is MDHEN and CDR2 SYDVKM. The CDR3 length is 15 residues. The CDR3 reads CASRTPGLAVYEQYF. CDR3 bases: TGTGCCAGCAGAACACCGGGACTAGCTGTTTACGAGCAGTACTTC.

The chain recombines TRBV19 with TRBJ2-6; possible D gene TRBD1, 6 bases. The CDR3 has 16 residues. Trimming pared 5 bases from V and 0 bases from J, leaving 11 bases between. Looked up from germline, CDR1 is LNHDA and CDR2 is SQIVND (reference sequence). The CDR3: CASSPQTGSGANVLTF. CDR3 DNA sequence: TGTGCCAGTAGTCCCCAGACAGGCTCTGGGGCCAACGTCCTGACTTTC.

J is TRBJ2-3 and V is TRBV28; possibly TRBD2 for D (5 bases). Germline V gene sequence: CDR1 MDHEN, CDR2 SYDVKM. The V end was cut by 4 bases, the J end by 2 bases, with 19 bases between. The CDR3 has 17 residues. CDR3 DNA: TGTGCCAGCAGTTCCCCTTCTGCGGGTAGGACCACAGATACGCAGTATTTT. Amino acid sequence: CASSSPSAGRTTDTQYF.

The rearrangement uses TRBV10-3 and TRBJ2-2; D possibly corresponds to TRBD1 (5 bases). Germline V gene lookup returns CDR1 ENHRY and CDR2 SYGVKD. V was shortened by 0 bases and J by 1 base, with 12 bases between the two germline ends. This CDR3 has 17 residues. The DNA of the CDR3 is TGTGCCATCAGTGAGTCTAAGGGGAAAGAGAACACCGGGGAGCTGTTTTTT. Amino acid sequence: CAISESKGKENTGELFF.

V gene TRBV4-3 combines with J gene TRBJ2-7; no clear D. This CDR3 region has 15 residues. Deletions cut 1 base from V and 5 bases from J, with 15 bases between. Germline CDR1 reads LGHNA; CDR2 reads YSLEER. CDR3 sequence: CASSQGAESGDEQYF. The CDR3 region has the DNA TGCGCCAGCAGCCAAGGTGCTGAGTCAGGCGACGAGCAGTACTTC.

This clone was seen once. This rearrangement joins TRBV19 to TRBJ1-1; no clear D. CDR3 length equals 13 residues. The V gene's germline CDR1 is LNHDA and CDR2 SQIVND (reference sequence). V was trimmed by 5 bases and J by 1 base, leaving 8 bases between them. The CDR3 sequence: CASSLGPNTEAFF. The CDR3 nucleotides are TGTGCCAGTAGTTTGGGCCCGAACACTGAAGCTTTCTTT.

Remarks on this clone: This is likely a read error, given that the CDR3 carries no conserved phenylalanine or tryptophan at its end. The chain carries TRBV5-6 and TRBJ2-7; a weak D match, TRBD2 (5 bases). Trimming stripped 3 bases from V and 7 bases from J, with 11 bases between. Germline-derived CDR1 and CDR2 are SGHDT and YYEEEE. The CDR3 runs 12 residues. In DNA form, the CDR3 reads TGTGCCAGCAGCTCGGTCAGCGGAGAGCAGTACTCC. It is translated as CASSSVSGEQYS.